The clone carrying this T cell receptor (beta chain) was observed a handful of times. Its antigen is still unknown. The PCR had 60 Vbeta and 13 Jbeta primers. Only in-frame clones appear in the TCRdb table, and some are missing; sequencing was by immunoSEQ multiplex PCR. This table holds more than 95,000 clones, around three quarters found once. The sample originates from a study of cytomegalovirus exposure and HLA in healthy donors. Looking at the study overall: A prior analysis found 117 million unique TCR beta sequences from 170 million or so T cells. Overall study results and limits: In a later analysis, V- and J-gene trimming of beta chains associated with a DCLRE1C missense variant, replicated independently. In vitro testing confirmed a few CMV-associated chains as specific for CMV antigens. For most TCR beta V segments, an earlier analysis put the productive rate at about 90% or about 30% of the time.

Germline V gives CDR1 SNHLY, CDR2 FYNNEI. The CDR3 runs 14 residues. V dropped 5 bases and J dropped 9; count of bases not matched to a gene: 6. The chain employs TRBV2 and TRBJ1-6, with 8 bases identical to TRBD1. The TCR comes from a woman aged 18-35 years in good health and CMV-seropositive. Specimen: PBMCs. CDR3 bases: TGTGCCAGCAGTCCCGACAGGGGACGTTCACCCCTCCACTTT. Encoded protein: CASSPDRGRSPLHF.